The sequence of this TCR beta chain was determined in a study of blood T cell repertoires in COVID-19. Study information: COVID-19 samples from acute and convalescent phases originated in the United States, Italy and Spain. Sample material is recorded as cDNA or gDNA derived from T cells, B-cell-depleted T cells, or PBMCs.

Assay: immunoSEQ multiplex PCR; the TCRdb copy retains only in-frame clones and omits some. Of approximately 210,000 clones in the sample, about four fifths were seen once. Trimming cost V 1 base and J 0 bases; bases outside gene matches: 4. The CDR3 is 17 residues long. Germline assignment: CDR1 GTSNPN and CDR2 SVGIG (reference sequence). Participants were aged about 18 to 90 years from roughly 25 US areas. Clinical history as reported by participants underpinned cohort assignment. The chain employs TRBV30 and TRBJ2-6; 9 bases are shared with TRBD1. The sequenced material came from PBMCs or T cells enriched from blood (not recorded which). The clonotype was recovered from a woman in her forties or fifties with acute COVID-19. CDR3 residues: CAWSDGQGFSGANVLTF. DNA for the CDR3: TGTGCCTGGAGTGATGGACAGGGGTTCTCTGGGGCCAACGTCCTGACTTTC.